The next 13 T cell receptor beta chains were all read from a single sample in a study of regulatory T cells in long-lasting Graves disease. The time point denotes: persistent/refractory GD, antithyroid drugs over 5 years with positive TRAb. PBMC RNA served as the TCR library source. Library construction for TCR beta used iRepertoire HTBI primers and Arm-PCR of CDR3 regions. TCRdb called the multiplex PCR reads again in MiXCR, with one record for every CDR3 protein. This sample has 250,000 to 300,000 distinct CDR3 sequences, with 20% to 25% found just once. The sample in question was peripheral blood mononuclear cells (PBMCs), obtained when the disease was refractory, from a patient treated with antithyroid drugs. All receptors derive from a female donor with Graves disease.

V gene TRBV7-9 combines with J gene TRBJ1-1; D gene ambiguous. This CDR3 is built from 15 residues. V gave up 3 bases and J gave up 0 bases, with 11 bases separating them. CDR1 and CDR2 (germline): SEHNR, FQNEAQ (reference sequence). The CDR3 nucleotides read TGTGCCAGCAGCTTTCACGAATTCCTGAACACTGAAGCTTTCTTT. Translated: CASSFHEFLNTEAFF.

The sample holds one count of this clonotype. The chain recombines TRBV7-9 with TRBJ2-1; no clear D gene. Trimming shortened V by 1 base and J by 7 bases, and 8 bases separated the two germline ends. The CDR3 is 13 residues long. Germline CDR1 is SEHNR and CDR2 is FQNEAQ (reference sequence). CDR3 sequence: CASSLVGENEQFF. CDR3 DNA: TGTGCCAGCAGCTTAGTAGGTGAAAATGAGCAGTTCTTC.

This clonotype was observed at least ten times. The chain couples TRBV6-5 to TRBJ1-6; D is undetermined. The CDR3 spans 16 residues. Germline assignment: CDR1 MNHEY and CDR2 SVGAGI. The ends were cut back, 0 bases at V and 10 bases at J, with 16 bases in the middle. CDR3 nucleotide sequence: TGTGCCAGCAGTTACTCGAGGCCGTCGGGCGGCTCACCCCTCCACTTT. This codes for CASSYSRPSGGSPLHF.

The sample holds a few counts of this clonotype. The chain joins TRBV3-2 to TRBJ2-5; TRBD2 is the table's D call, not checked against the DNA. TRBV3-2 is tagged as a pseudogene. CDR3 length: 20 residues. The CDR3 reads CASRRRTSGTLGQFQETQYF. The CDR3 DNA is TGTGCCAGCAGAAGAAGGACTAGCGGGACCCTGGGCCAGTTCCAAGAGACCCAGTACTTC.

This clonotype was found a few times. V gene TRBV12-3 or TRBV12-4 combines with J gene TRBJ2-7; a weak D match, TRBD1 (5 bases). The CDR3 runs 13 residues. V lost 4 bases, J lost 5 bases, and 12 bases lay in between. As DNA, the CDR3 is TGTGCCAGCAGTTCAACAGGAAACGACGAGCAGTACTTC. Amino acids: CASSSTGNDEQYF.

About this clonotype: This could be a read error, since a much larger clone is one nucleotide away. The V gene is TRBV11-2, the J gene TRBJ1-3; D is unclear. Germline CDR1 SGHAT, CDR2 FQNNGV. The CDR3 length is 14 residues. CDR3 amino acids: CASSLRTPGSTIYF. The CDR3 region has the DNA TGTGCCAGCAGCTTAAGGACCCCTGGAAGCACCATATATTTT.

This clonotype was detected ten times or more. The chain recombines TRBV28 with TRBJ1-5; D may be TRBD1 (5 bases). Trimming stripped 5 bases from V and 2 bases from J, with 16 bases between. CDR3 length: 16 residues. Germline CDR1 and CDR2: MDHEN and SYDVKM. CDR3: CASSPREGYGNQPQHF. The CDR3, as DNA: TGTGCCAGCAGTCCGAGGGAGGGGTACGGCAATCAGCCCCAGCATTTT. The full variable domain, its missing parts supplied by reference TRBV28 and TRBJ1-5, is DVKVTQSSRYLVKRTGEKVFLECVQDMDHENMFWYRQDPGLGLRLIYFSYDVKMKEKGDIPEGYSVSREKKERFSLILESASTNQTSMYLCASSPREGYGNQPQHFGDGTRLSIL.

This clonotype has a count of ten or more. The chain has TRBV28 and TRBJ1-1; tentative D call: TRBD1 (6 bases). The ends were cut back, 3 bases at V and 5 bases at J, with 16 bases in the middle. CDR1 and CDR2 from the germline V gene are MDHEN and SYDVKM. The CDR3 runs to 15 residues. CDR3 coding DNA: TGTGCCAGCAGTTTTGCCGGGGGCGCGTTGACTGAAGCTTTCTTT. Translating gives CASSFAGGALTEAFF.

V is TRBV30 and J is TRBJ2-7; D may be TRBD1 or TRBD2 (5 bases each). Germline CDR1 reads GTSNPN; CDR2 reads SVGIG (reference sequence). Trimming took off 0 bases at V and 4 bases at J, with 7 bases between the two ends. This CDR3 is built from 12 residues. CDR3 DNA: TGTGCCTGGAGTGTGGGGGAATACGAGCAGTACTTC. Translating it yields CAWSVGEYEQYF.

The CDR3 region is CASSYGPQGNHEQYF. CDR3 DNA: TGTGCCAGCAGCTACGGGCCACAGGGGAACCACGAGCAGTACTTC. The chain combines TRBV7-9 with TRBJ2-7, with 7 bases aligning to TRBD1. The V segment lost 4 bases and the J segment 5 bases; nucleotides outside the gene matches: 11. Germline CDR1 SEHNR, CDR2 FQNEAQ (reference sequence). The CDR3 sequence is 15 residues long. The variable domain in full, with the rest retrieved from reference TRBV7-9 and TRBJ2-7, is DTGVSQNPRHKITKRGQNVTFRCDPISEHNRLYWYRQTLGQGPEFLTYFQNEAQLEKSRLLSDRFSAERPKGSFSTLEIQRTEQGDSAMYLCASSYGPQGNHEQYFGPGTRLTVT.

This clonotype showed up just a few times. The chain is built from TRBV10-3 and TRBJ2-7, with D possibly being TRBD2 (5 bases). V shed 9 bases and J shed 3 bases, with 12 bases lying between them. The CDR3 loop spans 12 amino acids. CDR1 and CDR2 (germline): ENHRY, SYGVKD. The CDR3 here is CAIGELFYEQYF. The CDR3 DNA reads TGTGCCATTGGGGAGTTGTTCTACGAGCAGTACTTC.

V is TRBV20-1 and J is TRBJ2-7; 11 nucleotides agree with TRBD1. Germline CDR1 DFQATT, CDR2 SNEGSKA (reference sequence). The CDR3 spans 14 residues. Germline trimming cut 3 bases from V and 5 bases from J; bases unmatched to any gene: 6. The CDR3 DNA sequence: TGCAGTGCTAGGCAAGGGACAGGGGGGGACGAGCAGTACTTC. Its translation is CSARQGTGGDEQYF.

For the CDR3, the DNA is TGTGCCAGCTCACCACCCTCAGTCGACTATGGCTACACCTTC. Amino acids: CASSPPSVDYGYTF. This chain connects TRBV18 to TRBJ1-2; D unclear. Trimming shortened V by 0 bases and J by 3 bases, and 8 bases separated the two germline ends. In germline, CDR1 is KGHSH, CDR2 LQKENI. There are 14 residues in the CDR3.